The 15 T cell receptor beta chains below come from one sample, sequenced in a study of early T cells in non-severe SARS-CoV-2 infection (dated by TCRdb to the early 2020s). Receptor amplification or capture employed 5' RACE. Sequenced on a NextSeq 500. TCRdb applied fastp at Q25 and MiXCR to the public reads, then kept only in-frame beta chains. Records with the same CDR3 protein are collapsed into one entry carrying the most frequent genes and DNA. The sample table holds tens of thousands of distinct CDR3 sequences, of which approximately 17% were seen once. Clones ranked in the top ten supply 5% to 5.5% of the sample. The sample consisted of whole blood, taken at baseline. The origin of the receptors is an adult who was a healthcare worker with PCR-confirmed SARS-CoV-2 infection or an uninfected control (not recorded which).

The rearrangement uses TRBV20-1 and TRBJ2-5, with D uncertain. The CDR3 consists of 15 residues. V gave up 6 bases and J gave up 6 bases, with 23 bases separating them. The germline CDR1 and CDR2 sequences are DFQATT and SNEGSKA (reference sequence). The CDR3 DNA reads as TGCAGTGCCAGACGGAACCCGGACGTTCTGAAGACCCAGTACTTC. The encoded protein is CSARRNPDVLKTQYF.

CDR3 loop: CASRGTGGRVYNEQFF. DNA of the CDR3: TGTGCCAGCAGGGGAACGGGCGGGAGAGTCTACAATGAGCAGTTCTTC. The V gene is TRBV2, the J gene TRBJ2-1, with TRBD2 identical over 7 bases. Losses at the gene ends were 6 bases for V and 3 bases for J; bases not matched to a gene: 11. This CDR3 contains 16 residues. CDR1 and CDR2 from the germline V gene are SNHLY and FYNNEI.

This clonotype was observed a handful of times. The rearrangement uses TRBV3-1 and TRBJ2-7, with 10 bases identical to TRBD2. The CDR3 extends over 14 amino acids. V lost 5 bases to trimming and J lost 4 bases; unmatched junction nucleotides: 5. The germline V gene has CDR1 LGHDT and CDR2 YNNKEL (reference sequence). The CDR3 spells CASSGRLAGYEQYF. CDR3 nucleotides: TGTGCCAGCAGCGGTAGACTAGCGGGTTACGAGCAGTACTTC.

CDR3 nucleotides: TGTGCCAGCAGCTTCCTTGACAGCACAGATACGCAGTATTTT. This translates into CASSFLDSTDTQYF. This rearrangement joins TRBV7-8 to TRBJ2-3; D is uncertain. Trimming left V 3 bases short and J 0 bases short, with 7 bases between. The CDR3 has 14 residues. Germline V gene data show CDR1 as SGHVS and CDR2 as FQNEAQ.

This clonotype was recorded at least ten times. The chain employs TRBV11-2 and TRBJ1-1; D gene ambiguous. V was cut by 5 bases and J by 2 bases, with 15 bases left in between. Germline-derived CDR1 and CDR2 are SGHAT and FQNNGV. The CDR3 totals 15 residues. CDR3 sequence: CASSPSPASNTEAFF. The CDR3 region has the DNA TGTGCCAGCAGCCCTAGCCCCGCCAGTAACACTGAAGCTTTCTTT.

V usage is TRBV28 and J usage is TRBJ2-1, with 12 bases identical to TRBD2. The CDR3 runs 14 residues. Germline assignment: CDR1 MDHEN and CDR2 SYDVKM. J gave up 8 bases and V 3 bases, and 2 bases lay outside the gene matches. The CDR3 nucleotides are TGTGCCAGCAGTTTGACTAGCGGGAGCTATGAGCAGTTCTTC. As protein: CASSLTSGSYEQFF.

There are many counts of this clonotype. The J gene is TRBJ2-3, the V gene TRBV30; the match to TRBD2 covers 7 bases. The V and J ends lost 2 bases and 4 bases, in that order; junction bases with no gene match: 6. CDR1 GTSNPN and CDR2 SVGIG come from the germline V gene (reference sequence). The CDR3 extends over 14 amino acids. Here the CDR3 reads CAWSLAGAADTQYF. The CDR3 DNA is TGTGCCTGGAGTCTGGCGGGAGCCGCAGATACGCAGTATTTT. Filled out from reference TRBV30 and TRBJ2-3, the complete variable domain reads SQTIHQWPATLVQPVGSPLSLECTVEGTSNPNLYWYRQAAGRGLQLLFYSVGIGQISSEVPQNLSASRPQDRQFILSSKKLLLSDSGFYLCAWSLAGAADTQYFGPGTRLTVL.

The CDR3 reads CASSVGTMTAYEQYF. The CDR3 DNA sequence: TGTGCCAGCAGCGTAGGAACCATGACGGCCTACGAGCAGTACTTC. This chain uses TRBV9 with TRBJ2-7; D gene uncertain. CDR1 is SGDLS, CDR2 YYNGEE, per germline. Trimming left V 0 bases short and J 2 bases short, with 12 bases between. The CDR3 length is 15 residues.

The rearrangement joins TRBV3-1 to TRBJ2-3; unclear D gene. V was shortened by 0 bases and J by 4 bases, with 5 bases between the two germline ends. CDR3 length: 13 residues. The germline V gene has CDR1 LGHDT and CDR2 YNNKEL (reference sequence). CDR3 in DNA: TGTGCCAGCAGCCAAGATCACCCAGATACGCAGTATTTT. This encodes CASSQDHPDTQYF.

The gene calls are TRBV5-1 and TRBJ2-3; D gene ambiguous. There are 13 residues in the CDR3. Germline V gene data show CDR1 as SGHRS and CDR2 as YFSETQ. V was shortened by 0 bases and J by 5 bases, with 7 bases between the two germline ends. CDR3 protein: CASSLESGDTQYF. CDR3 bases: TGCGCCAGCAGCTTGGAGTCGGGAGATACGCAGTATTTT.

This clonotype came up many times. The V gene is TRBV6-1, the J gene TRBJ1-3; D call uncertain. The ends were cut back, 3 bases at V and 2 bases at J, with 8 bases in the middle. Germline V gene data show CDR1 as MNHNS and CDR2 as SASEGT. The CDR3 is 14 residues long. The chain's CDR3 is CASSEGRTGNTIYF. The CDR3 DNA reads as TGTGCCAGCAGTGAGGGCCGTACTGGAAACACCATATATTTT.

In this sample, this clonotype turned up a few times. The chain combines TRBV24-1 with TRBJ2-2; the D gene is possibly TRBD1 (6 bases). CDR3 length: 19 amino acids. Trimming left V 3 bases short and J 9 bases short, with 28 bases between. The germline V gene encodes CDR1 KGHDR and CDR2 SFDVKD. Written as DNA, the CDR3 is TGTGCCACCAGTGATCTGTCTGGGCAGGGGCGACAGCTGAGCCGGGAGCTGTTTTTT. It translates to CATSDLSGQGRQLSRELFF.

The chain links TRBV11-2 to TRBJ1-1; D call uncertain. V lost 1 base and J lost 4, with 16 bases in between. This CDR3 is 16 amino acids long. Germline V lookup: CDR1 SGHAT, CDR2 FQNNGV. CDR3 protein: CASSLVTSGKGTEAFF. CDR3 DNA sequence: TGTGCCAGCAGCTTAGTTACGTCAGGAAAGGGCACTGAAGCTTTCTTT.

The rearrangement links TRBV21-1 to TRBJ2-3; no check of the table's D call, TRBD2, against the DNA was made. TRBV21-1 is a pseudogene. The CDR3 has 17 amino acids. The CDR3 DNA follows: TGTGCCAGCAGCAAGACCTCAGCGGGAGTTACCACAGATACGCAGTATTTT. Protein sequence: CASSKTSAGVTTDTQYF.

In its sample, this clonotype was seen a few times. The rearrangement joins TRBV7-9 to TRBJ2-1; D call uncertain. Trimming took 2 bases from V and 1 from J, leaving 18 bases between them. The CDR3 is 18 amino acids. Germline CDR1 SEHNR, CDR2 FQNEAQ (reference sequence). Here the CDR3 reads CASSLLSVSSLSYNEQFF. CDR3 DNA: TGTGCCAGCAGCTTACTTTCGGTGTCGTCTTTATCCTACAATGAGCAGTTCTTC.